The next 17 T cell receptor beta chains were all read from a single sample in a study of T cell responses to AZD1222 COVID-19 vaccine. Sequenced by immunoSEQ multiplex PCR; TCRdb stores in-frame clones only, minus some. The top ten clones hold 4% to 6% of a sample with about 99,000 clones, about nine tenths of them seen once. Specimen: peripheral blood, collected on day 0 of AZD1222 vaccination. Receptors were obtained from an adult in good health.

The sample holds one count of this clone. This sequence joins TRBV2 and TRBJ1-1; D remains unclear. V was pared by 7 bases and J by 4 bases, with 10 bases between. This CDR3 has 12 residues. The germline V gene encodes CDR1 SNHLY and CDR2 FYNNEI. In nucleotides, the CDR3 is TGTGCCAGCACCCTCGGGTCCACTGAAGCTTTCTTT. This encodes CASTLGSTEAFF.

The chain employs TRBV5-1 and TRBJ1-1; D might be TRBD1 (5 bases). Germline CDR1 is SGHRS and CDR2 is YFSETQ. The CDR3 length is 15 residues. The V end lost 0 bases, the J end lost 6 bases, and 15 bases lay between the germline ends. In nucleotides, the CDR3 is TGCGCCAGCAGCTTGGCCGGGCCCCGGGGCTCTGAAGCTTTCTTT. Protein: CASSLAGPRGSEAFF.

The gene calls are TRBV11-3 and TRBJ2-3; D call uncertain. Trimming removed 5 bases from V and 2 bases from J, with 8 bases in between. The CDR3 sequence is 13 residues long. Germline V gives CDR1 SGHNT, CDR2 YENEEA. The CDR3 DNA is TGTGCCAGCAGCCCCCACTCCACAGATACGCAGTATTTT. This codes for CASSPHSTDTQYF.

The gene calls are TRBV5-4 and TRBJ2-7, with D hard to call. The CDR3 contains 14 residues. Trimming removed 0 bases from V and 3 bases from J, with 10 bases in between. Germline lookup yields CDR1 SGHNT and CDR2 YYREEE (reference sequence). Here the CDR3 DNA reads TGTGCCAGCAGCTTGGAACGGCAAAACTACGAGCAGTACTTC. Translation gives CASSLERQNYEQYF. The full variable domain, completed using reference TRBV5-4 and TRBJ2-7, is ETGVTQSPTHLIKTRGQQVTLRCSSQSGHNTVSWYQQALGQGPQFIFQYYREEENGRGNFPPRFSGLQFPNYSSELNVNALELDDSALYLCASSLERQNYEQYFGPGTRLTVT.

The chain couples TRBV27 to TRBJ1-6; tentative D call: TRBD1 (6 bases). The CDR3 loop spans 14 amino acids. Germline CDR1 MNHEY, CDR2 SMNVEV (reference sequence). V lost 3 bases to trimming and J lost 7 bases, with 10 bases between them. CDR3 DNA: TGTGCCAGCAGTTTCTTACAGGGAAATTCACCCCTCCACTTT. This gives the protein CASSFLQGNSPLHF.

The chain employs TRBV11-2 and TRBJ2-3; weak D call: TRBD1 (6 bases). V lost 7 bases and J 3 bases, leaving 17 bases between the germline ends. The CDR3 runs 15 residues. The germline CDR1 and CDR2 sequences are SGHAT and FQNNGV. In DNA form, the CDR3 reads TGTGCCAGCACAGCTAGGTGGGGGCCTACAGATACGCAGTATTTT. Translating gives CASTARWGPTDTQYF. Supplemented by reference TRBV11-2 and TRBJ2-3, the full variable domain reads EAGVAQSPRYKIIEKRQSVAFWCNPISGHATLYWYQQILGQGPKLLIQFQNNGVVDDSQLPKDRFSAERLKGVDSTLKIQPAKLEDSAVYLCASTARWGPTDTQYFGPGTRLTVL.

Only one count was recorded for this clone. V gene TRBV28 combines with J gene TRBJ2-7; D uncertain. V was clipped by 4 bases and J by 2 bases, with 15 bases between them. This CDR3 contains 15 residues. The germline CDR1 and CDR2 sequences are MDHEN and SYDVKM. This CDR3 is CASSSPTHPPYEQYF. DNA for the CDR3: TGTGCCAGCAGTTCCCCGACCCACCCCCCCTACGAGCAGTACTTC.

The chain recombines TRBV7-2 with TRBJ2-3, with 7 bases fitting TRBD2. The CDR3 has 12 amino acids. V trimming: 5 bases; J trimming: 8 bases; junction bases outside the gene matches: 4. Germline CDR1 is SGHTA and CDR2 is FQGNSA. The CDR3 sequence is CASSPGGFTQYF. DNA of the CDR3: TGTGCCAGCAGCCCCGGGGGGTTTACGCAGTATTTT.

V usage is TRBV2 and J usage is TRBJ1-6, with D maybe TRBD1 (5 bases). The V gene lost 8 bases and the J gene lost 0 bases, with 17 bases spanning the gap. Germline assignment: CDR1 SNHLY and CDR2 FYNNEI. The CDR3 is 17 residues long. CDR3 protein: CASLGGWVSSYNSPLHF. The CDR3 bases are TGTGCCAGCCTTGGGGGGTGGGTGAGCTCCTATAATTCACCCCTCCACTTT.

The V gene is TRBV4-1, the J gene TRBJ2-4, with D unclear. V was cut by 4 bases and J by 0 bases, with 16 bases left in between. Germline V gene lookup returns CDR1 MGHRA and CDR2 YSYEKL. The CDR3 sequence is 17 residues long. CDR3 sequence: CASSPVPGDLAKNIQYF. The DNA for the CDR3 is TGCGCCAGCAGCCCTGTCCCAGGCGATCTAGCCAAAAACATTCAGTACTTC.

The J gene is TRBJ1-1, the V gene TRBV7-2; a possible D gene is TRBD1 (6 bases). Trimming removed 0 bases at V and 9 bases at J, with 17 bases between. Germline values: CDR1 SGHTA, CDR2 FQGNSA. The CDR3 runs to 15 residues. The CDR3 loop reads CASSLAGGGWQKAFF. CDR3 nucleotides: TGTGCCAGCAGCTTAGCCGGGGGCGGGTGGCAAAAAGCTTTCTTT.

The chain is built from TRBV30 and TRBJ1-3; D not certain. CDR1 GTSNPN and CDR2 SVGIG come from the germline V gene (reference sequence). The CDR3 sequence is 13 residues long. Trimming took 5 bases from V and 13 from J, leaving 21 bases between them. The CDR3 sequence is CAWERQNPTPIYF. DNA for the CDR3: TGTGCCTGGGAACGTCAAAATCCCACACCAATATATTTT.

This rearrangement joins TRBV6-4 to TRBJ2-1; 10 positions match TRBD2. Per the germline V gene, CDR1 is MRHNA and CDR2 is SNTAGT. The CDR3 consists of 15 residues. V gave up 0 bases and J gave up 6 bases; unmatched junction bases: 2. DNA of the CDR3: TGTGCCAGCAGTGACTCAAGCGGGGGGGTCAATGAGCAGTTCTTC. It codes for CASSDSSGGVNEQFF.

The chain links TRBV19 to TRBJ2-7, with D perhaps being TRBD1 or TRBD2 (5 bases each). V lost 5 bases, J lost 0 bases, and 11 bases lay in between. This CDR3 region has 14 residues. Germline CDR1 is LNHDA and CDR2 is SQIVND (reference sequence). CDR3 DNA sequence: TGTGCCAGTAGTGGTAGAGGGACCTCCTACGAGCAGTACTTC. Its translation: CASSGRGTSYEQYF.

The V and J genes are TRBV2 and TRBJ1-2; D not certain. Trimming stripped 4 bases from V and 4 bases from J, with 10 bases between. The CDR3 consists of 13 residues. Germline assignment: CDR1 SNHLY and CDR2 FYNNEI. As DNA, the CDR3 is TGTGCCAGCAGTGCGTCGGGAGCCTATGGCTACACCTTC. Amino acid sequence: CASSASGAYGYTF.

The chain is built from TRBV11-2 and TRBJ1-1; no firm D call. This CDR3 has 13 residues. The germline V gene encodes CDR1 SGHAT and CDR2 FQNNGV. V was shortened by 1 base and J by 7 bases, with 10 bases between the two germline ends. The CDR3 here is CASSLGPGFEAFF. DNA for the CDR3: TGTGCCAGCAGCTTAGGGCCCGGGTTTGAAGCTTTCTTT.

J is TRBJ2-7 and V is TRBV30; either TRBD1 or TRBD2 may supply D (5 bases each). Germline V gene data show CDR1 as GTSNPN and CDR2 as SVGIG (reference sequence). Trimming removed 4 bases at V and 4 bases at J, with 14 bases between. This CDR3 is 13 amino acids long. The CDR3 sequence: CAWTVGDPYEQYF. CDR3 nucleotide sequence: TGTGCCTGGACGGTGGGGGACCCTTACGAGCAGTACTTC.